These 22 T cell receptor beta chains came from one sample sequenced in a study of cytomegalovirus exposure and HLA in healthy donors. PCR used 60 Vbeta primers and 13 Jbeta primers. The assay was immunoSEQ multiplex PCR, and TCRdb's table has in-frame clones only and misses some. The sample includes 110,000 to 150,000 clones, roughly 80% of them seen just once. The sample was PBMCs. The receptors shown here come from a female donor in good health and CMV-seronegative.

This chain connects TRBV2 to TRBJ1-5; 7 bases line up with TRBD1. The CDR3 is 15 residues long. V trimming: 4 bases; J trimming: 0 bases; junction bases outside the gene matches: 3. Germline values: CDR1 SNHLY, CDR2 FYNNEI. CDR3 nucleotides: TGTGCCAGCAGTGGGGGACAGAATAGCAATCAGCCCCAGCATTTT. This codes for CASSGGQNSNQPQHF.

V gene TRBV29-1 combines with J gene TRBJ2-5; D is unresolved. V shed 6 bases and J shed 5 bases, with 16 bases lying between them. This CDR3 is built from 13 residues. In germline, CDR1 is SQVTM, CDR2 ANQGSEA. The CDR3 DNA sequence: TGCAGCGTCGCGGATGATAATAAGGAGACCCAGTACTTC. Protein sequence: CSVADDNKETQYF.

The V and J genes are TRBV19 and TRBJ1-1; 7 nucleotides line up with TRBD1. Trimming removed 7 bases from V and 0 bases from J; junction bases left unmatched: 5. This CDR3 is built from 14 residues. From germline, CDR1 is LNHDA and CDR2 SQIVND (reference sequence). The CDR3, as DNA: TGTGCCAGTAAACAGGGGCAATTGAACACTGAAGCTTTCTTT. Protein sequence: CASKQGQLNTEAFF.

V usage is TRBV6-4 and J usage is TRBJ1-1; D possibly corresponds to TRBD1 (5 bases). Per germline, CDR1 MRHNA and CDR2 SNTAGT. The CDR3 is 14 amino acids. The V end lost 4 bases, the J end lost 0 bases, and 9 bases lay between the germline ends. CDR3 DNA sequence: TGTGCCAGCAGTGTGAAGGGGTTGAACACTGAAGCTTTCTTT. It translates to CASSVKGLNTEAFF.

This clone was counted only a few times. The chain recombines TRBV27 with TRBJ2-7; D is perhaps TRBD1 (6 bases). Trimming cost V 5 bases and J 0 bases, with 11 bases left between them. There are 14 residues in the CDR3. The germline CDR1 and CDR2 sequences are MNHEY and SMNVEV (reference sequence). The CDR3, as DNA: TGTGCCAGCAGTCCAGGACAGATCTCCTACGAGCAGTACTTC. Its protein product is CASSPGQISYEQYF.

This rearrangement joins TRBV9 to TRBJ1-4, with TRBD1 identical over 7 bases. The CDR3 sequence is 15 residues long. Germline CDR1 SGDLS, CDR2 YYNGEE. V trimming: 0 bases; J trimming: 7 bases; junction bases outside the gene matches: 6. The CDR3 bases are TGTGCCAGCAGCGTAGCTACAGGGGAGAGTGAAAAACTGTTTTTT. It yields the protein CASSVATGESEKLFF.

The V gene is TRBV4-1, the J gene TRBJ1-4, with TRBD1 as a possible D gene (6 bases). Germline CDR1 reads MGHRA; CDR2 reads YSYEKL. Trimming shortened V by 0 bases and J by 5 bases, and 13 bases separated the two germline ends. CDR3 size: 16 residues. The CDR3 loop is CASSQDWSGENEKLFF. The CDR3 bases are TGCGCCAGCAGCCAAGATTGGTCAGGGGAAAATGAAAAACTGTTTTTT.

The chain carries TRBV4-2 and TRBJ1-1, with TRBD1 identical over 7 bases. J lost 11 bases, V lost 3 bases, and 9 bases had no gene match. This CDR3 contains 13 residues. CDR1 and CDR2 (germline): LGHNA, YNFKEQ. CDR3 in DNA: TGTGCCAGCAGCCATCTCAACAGGGGCGATGCTTTCTTT. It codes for CASSHLNRGDAFF.

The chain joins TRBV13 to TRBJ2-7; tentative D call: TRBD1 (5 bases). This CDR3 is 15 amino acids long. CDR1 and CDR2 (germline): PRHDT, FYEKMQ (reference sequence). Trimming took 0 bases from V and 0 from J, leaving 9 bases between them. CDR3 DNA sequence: TGTGCCAGCAGCTTAGGCCGACAGAGCTCCTACGAGCAGTACTTC. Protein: CASSLGRQSSYEQYF.

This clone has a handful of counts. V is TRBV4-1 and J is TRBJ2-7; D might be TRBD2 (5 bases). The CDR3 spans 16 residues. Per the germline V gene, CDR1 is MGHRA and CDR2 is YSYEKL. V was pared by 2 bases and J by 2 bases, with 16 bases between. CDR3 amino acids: CASSQSISGNTYEQYF. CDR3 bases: TGCGCCAGCAGCCAATCCATCAGCGGTAATACCTACGAGCAGTACTTC.

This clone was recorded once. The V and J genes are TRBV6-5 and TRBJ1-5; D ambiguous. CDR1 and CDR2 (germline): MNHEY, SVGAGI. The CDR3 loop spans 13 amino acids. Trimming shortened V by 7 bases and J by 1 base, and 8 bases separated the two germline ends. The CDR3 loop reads CASTAGSNQPQHF. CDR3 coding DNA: TGTGCCAGCACGGCGGGGAGCAATCAGCCCCAGCATTTT.

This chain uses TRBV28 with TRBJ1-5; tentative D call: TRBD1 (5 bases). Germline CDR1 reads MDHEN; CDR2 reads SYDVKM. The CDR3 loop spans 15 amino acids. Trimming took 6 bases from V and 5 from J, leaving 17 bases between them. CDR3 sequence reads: CASSPAQGGDQPQHF. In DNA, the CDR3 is TGTGCCAGCAGCCCTGCGCAGGGTGGCGATCAGCCCCAGCATTTT.

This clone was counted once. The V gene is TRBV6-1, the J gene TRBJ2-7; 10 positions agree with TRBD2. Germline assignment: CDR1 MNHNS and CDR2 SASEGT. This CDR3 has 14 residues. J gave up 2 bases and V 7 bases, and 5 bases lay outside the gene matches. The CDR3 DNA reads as TGTGCCAGCACCGAACTAGCGGGGCCCTACGAGCAGTACTTC. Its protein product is CASTELAGPYEQYF.

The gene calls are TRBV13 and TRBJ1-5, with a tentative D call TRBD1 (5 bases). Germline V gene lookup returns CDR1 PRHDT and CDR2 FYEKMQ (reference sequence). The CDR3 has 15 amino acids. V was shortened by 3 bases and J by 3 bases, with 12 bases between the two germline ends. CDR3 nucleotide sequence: TGTGCCAGCAGCTTGGGCAGGGTGTTCAATCAGCCCCAGCATTTT. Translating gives CASSLGRVFNQPQHF.

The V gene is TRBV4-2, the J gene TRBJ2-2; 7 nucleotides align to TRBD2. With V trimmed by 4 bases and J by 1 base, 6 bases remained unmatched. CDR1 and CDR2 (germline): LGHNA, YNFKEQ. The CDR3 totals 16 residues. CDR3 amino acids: CASSRVPGGNTGELFF. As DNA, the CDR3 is TGTGCCAGCAGCCGTGTCCCGGGGGGGAACACCGGGGAGCTGTTTTTT.

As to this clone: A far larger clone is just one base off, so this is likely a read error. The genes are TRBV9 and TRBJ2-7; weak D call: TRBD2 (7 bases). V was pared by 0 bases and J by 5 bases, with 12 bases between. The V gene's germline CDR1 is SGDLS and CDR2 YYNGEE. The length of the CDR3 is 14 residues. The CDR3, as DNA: TGTGCCAGCAGCGTAGCCGGAGGGGGGGACGAGCAGTACTTC. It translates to CASSVAGGGDEQYF.

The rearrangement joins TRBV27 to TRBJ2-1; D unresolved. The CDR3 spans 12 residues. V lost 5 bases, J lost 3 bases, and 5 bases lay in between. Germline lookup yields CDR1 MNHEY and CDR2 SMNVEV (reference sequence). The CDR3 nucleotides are TGTGCCAGCAGTATTAACTACAATGAGCAGTTCTTC. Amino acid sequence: CASSINYNEQFF.

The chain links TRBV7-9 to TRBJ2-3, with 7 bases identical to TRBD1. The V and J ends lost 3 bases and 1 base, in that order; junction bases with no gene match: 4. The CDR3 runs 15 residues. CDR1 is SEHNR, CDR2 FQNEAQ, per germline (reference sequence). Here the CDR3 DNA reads TGTGCCAGCAGCTTTTACGGGACAGGCACAGATACGCAGTATTTT. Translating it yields CASSFYGTGTDTQYF.

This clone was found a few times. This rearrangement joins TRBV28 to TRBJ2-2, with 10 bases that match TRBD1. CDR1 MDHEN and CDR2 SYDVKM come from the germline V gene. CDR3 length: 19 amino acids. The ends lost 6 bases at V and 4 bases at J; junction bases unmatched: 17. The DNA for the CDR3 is TGTGCCAGCAGCATGGGGTGGGACAGGGGAGGACGTGGCACCGGGGAGCTGTTTTTT. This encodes CASSMGWDRGGRGTGELFF.

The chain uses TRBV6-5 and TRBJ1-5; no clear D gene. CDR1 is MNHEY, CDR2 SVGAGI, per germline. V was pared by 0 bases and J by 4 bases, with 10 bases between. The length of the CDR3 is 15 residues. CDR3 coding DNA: TGTGCCAGCAGTTACTCGAGTGGAGCTAATCAGCCCCAGCATTTT. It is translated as CASSYSSGANQPQHF.

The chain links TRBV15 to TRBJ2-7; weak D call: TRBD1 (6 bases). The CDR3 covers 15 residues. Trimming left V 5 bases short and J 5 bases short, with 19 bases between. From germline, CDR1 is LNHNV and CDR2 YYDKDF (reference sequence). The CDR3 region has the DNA TGTGCCACCAGCGGTTTGCAGGGGCTCACCGACGAGCAGTACTTC. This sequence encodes CATSGLQGLTDEQYF.

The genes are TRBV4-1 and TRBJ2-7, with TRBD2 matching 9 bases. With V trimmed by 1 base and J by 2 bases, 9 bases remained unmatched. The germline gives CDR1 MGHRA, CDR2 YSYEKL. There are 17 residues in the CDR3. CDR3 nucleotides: TGCGCCAGCAGCCAAGCAGAGCCGGGACTAGCCGCCTACGAGCAGTACTTC. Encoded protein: CASSQAEPGLAAYEQYF.